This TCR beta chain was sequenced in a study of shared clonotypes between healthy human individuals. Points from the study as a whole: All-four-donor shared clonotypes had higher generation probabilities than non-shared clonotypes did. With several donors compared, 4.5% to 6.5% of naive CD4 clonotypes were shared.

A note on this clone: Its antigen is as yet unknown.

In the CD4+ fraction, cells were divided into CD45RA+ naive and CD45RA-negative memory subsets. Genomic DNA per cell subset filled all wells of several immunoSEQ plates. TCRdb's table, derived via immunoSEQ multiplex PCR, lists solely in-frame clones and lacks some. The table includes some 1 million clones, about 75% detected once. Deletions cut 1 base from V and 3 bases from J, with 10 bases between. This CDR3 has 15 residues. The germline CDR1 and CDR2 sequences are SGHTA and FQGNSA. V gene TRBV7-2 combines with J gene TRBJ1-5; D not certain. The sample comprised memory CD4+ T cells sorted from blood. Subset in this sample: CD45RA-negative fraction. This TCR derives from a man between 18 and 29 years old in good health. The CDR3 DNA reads TGTGCCAGCAGCTTAGGTTCCAGGCTCAATCAGCCCCAGCATTTT. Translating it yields CASSLGSRLNQPQHF.